A single sample is the source of the 6 T cell receptor beta chains below, sequenced in a study of tumor and adjacent non-tumor tissue in lung cancer. This sample's RNA came from whole unsorted tissue. The library came from three nested PCR rounds adapted from ARM-PCR protocols. TCRdb re-analysed the multiplex PCR reads in MiXCR, keeping a single row per CDR3 protein. Found here are about 82,000 distinct CDR3 sequences, roughly 80% of them singletons; the top ten hold less than 15%. Sequenced sample: lung tumor tissue. All receptors come from a woman between 50 and 59 years old with non-small cell lung cancer.

This clonotype turned up a few times. The rearrangement links TRBV12-3 or TRBV12-4 to TRBJ2-5; D remains ambiguous. The CDR3 extends over 12 amino acids. Trimming took off 0 bases at V and 7 bases at J, with 6 bases between the two ends. The CDR3, as DNA: TGTGCCAGCAGTTTAGCCGTCGGGACCCAGTACTTC. Translated: CASSLAVGTQYF.

Concerning this clonotype itself: It may be a read error: a sequence one base away is much more abundant. This sequence joins TRBV5-1 and TRBJ2-7; possibly TRBD2 for D (5 bases). Germline V gene sequence: CDR1 SGHRS, CDR2 YFSETQ. The CDR3 extends over 13 amino acids. This chain's CDR3 is CAGSLEALYEQYF. In DNA, the CDR3 is TGCGCCGGCAGCCTGGAGGCACTTTACGAGCAGTACTTC.

Note on this clonotype: At one boundary the junction diverges from the germline segment, which might be a read error. This chain joins TRBV5-6 and TRBJ2-1, with D hard to call. The germline CDR1 and CDR2 sequences are SGHDT and YYEEEE. CDR3 length: 16 amino acids. The CDR3 sequence is CAGSFDMVPSYNEQFF. The CDR3, as DNA: TGTGCCGGCAGTTTCGACATGGTGCCCTCCTACAATGAGCAGTTCTTC.

The DNA for the CDR3 is TGCAGTGCTAGTGACGAGCTCTCCGGGACAGGGGCCTACGAGCAGTACGTC. Protein: CSASDELSGTGAYEQYV. This sequence joins TRBV20-1 and TRBJ2-7; 10 nucleotides align to TRBD1. CDR3 length: 17 amino acids. CDR1 is DFQATT, CDR2 SNEGSKA, per germline (reference sequence). The ends lost 3 bases at V and 2 bases at J; junction bases unmatched: 13.

This clonotype was observed once. A much larger clone lies one base from this, so it may be a read error. The J gene is TRBJ1-4, the V gene TRBV20-1, with D tentatively TRBD1 (5 bases). The CDR3 extends over 13 amino acids. Looked up from germline, CDR1 is DFQATT and CDR2 is SNEGSKA (reference sequence). V was trimmed by 8 bases and J by 6 bases, leaving 16 bases between them. The chain's CDR3 is CSPCGTSDEKLFF. Here the CDR3 DNA reads TGCAGTCCCTGTGGGACTTCTGATGAAAAACTGTTTTTT.

As concerns this clonotype: Relative to the germline gene, one junction end is altered; a read error may explain this. V usage is TRBV11-2 and J usage is TRBJ2-3, with unresolved D. Germline V gene lookup returns CDR1 SGHAT and CDR2 FQNNGV. CDR3 length: 16 amino acids. The CDR3 sequence is CVSSPVGYTLPDTQYF. CDR3 in DNA: TGTGTCAGCAGCCCGGTAGGTTACACGCTTCCAGATACGCAGTATTTT.